The 19 T cell receptor beta chains presented below share a single source sample, sequenced in a study of OX40 agonist ivuxolimab in advanced cancers. Method: immunoSEQ multiplex PCR; TCRdb's copy keeps in-frame clones and lacks some. This sample has tens of thousands of clones, with 94% found just once. The specimen comprised CD4+ or CD8+ T cells sorted from blood, sampled in a trial of the OX40 agonist ivuxolimab. All receptors derive from an adult with an advanced solid tumor such as melanoma, head and neck, liver or kidney cancer.

The chain has TRBV10-3 and TRBJ2-1, with TRBD2 matching over 7 bases. V shed 0 bases and J 3 bases; nucleotides not matched to a gene: 14. Germline loops: CDR1 ENHRY, CDR2 SYGVKD. CDR3 length: 19 amino acids. The CDR3 reads CAISESPPSERESYNEQFF. DNA for the CDR3: TGTGCCATCAGTGAGTCCCCGCCCAGCGAGCGGGAAAGCTACAATGAGCAGTTCTTC.

This clone appeared a single time. This chain connects TRBV29-1 to TRBJ1-2, with 8 bases identical to TRBD1. Germline-derived CDR1 and CDR2 are SQVTM and ANQGSEA. This CDR3 comprises 14 residues. J was trimmed by 3 bases and V by 2 bases; bases with no gene match: 5. Here the CDR3 reads CSVERMTGDYGYTF. For the CDR3, the DNA is TGCAGCGTTGAAAGAATGACAGGGGACTATGGCTACACCTTC.

This rearrangement joins TRBV30 to TRBJ2-3; unclear D gene. Germline CDR1 reads GTSNPN; CDR2 reads SVGIG (reference sequence). The CDR3 has 14 residues. V lost 3 bases, J lost 2 bases, and 12 bases lay in between. This CDR3 reads CAWSIPGLTDTQYF. CDR3 sequence (DNA): TGTGCCTGGAGCATTCCCGGGCTCACAGATACGCAGTATTTT.

The chain has TRBV5-6 and TRBJ2-7; D ambiguous. Trimming took off 5 bases at V and 1 base at J, with 10 bases between the two ends. The germline V gene has CDR1 SGHDT and CDR2 YYEEEE. The CDR3 has 13 residues. The CDR3 loop reads CASSFRVSYEQYF. DNA of the CDR3: TGTGCCAGCAGTTTTCGGGTTTCCTACGAGCAGTACTTC. Together with reference TRBV5-6 and TRBJ2-7, the CDR3 gives the full variable domain: DAGVTQSPTHLIKTRGQQVTLRCSPKSGHDTVSWYQQALGQGPQFIFQYYEEEERQRGNFPDRFSGHQFPNYSSELNVNALLLGDSALYLCASSFRVSYEQYFGPGTRLTVT.

This clone was detected only once. The chain combines TRBV11-2 with TRBJ2-3; D call uncertain. This CDR3 has 15 residues. The germline gives CDR1 SGHAT, CDR2 FQNNGV. V was shortened by 7 bases and J by 1 base, with 15 bases between the two germline ends. CDR3 DNA: TGTGCCAGCACCAACCCGCAATGGGGCACAGATACGCAGTATTTT. Amino acid sequence: CASTNPQWGTDTQYF.

V usage is TRBV7-6 and J usage is TRBJ2-1; no definite D call. Germline assignment: CDR1 SGHVS and CDR2 FNYEAQ. Trimming stripped 5 bases from V and 4 bases from J, with 27 bases between. CDR3 length: 19 residues. The CDR3 coding sequence is TGTGCCAGCAGCCCCGGATCGAGTGATTCGGTCCCCCTATACAATGAGCAGTTCTTC. Protein: CASSPGSSDSVPLYNEQFF. The variable domain in full, with the rest retrieved from reference TRBV7-6 and TRBJ2-1, is GAGVSQSPRYKVTKRGQDVALRCDPISGHVSLYWYRQALGQGPEFLTYFNYEAQQDKSGLPNDRFSAERPEGSISTLTIQRTEQRDSAMYRCASSPGSSDSVPLYNEQFFGPGTRLTVL.

The chain couples TRBV4-3 to TRBJ1-1; 7 nucleotides align to TRBD1. V was clipped by 1 base and J by 4 bases; unmatched bases: 9. This CDR3 spans 16 amino acids. Germline CDR1 and CDR2: LGHNA and YSLEER. The CDR3 nucleotides are TGCGCCAGCAGCCAAGGAGGGGGCTTGAGGTTCACTGAAGCTTTCTTT. Protein sequence: CASSQGGGLRFTEAFF.

In this sample, this clone turned up once. The J gene is TRBJ2-3, the V gene TRBV5-6; 15 bases agree with TRBD2. The CDR3 spans 17 residues. CDR1 and CDR2 (germline): SGHDT, YYEEEE. V was pared by 4 bases and J by 3 bases, with 6 bases of the junction left unmatched. DNA of the CDR3: TGTGCCAGCAGCCCCCTCGGGACTAGCGGGAGGACAGATACGCAGTATTTT. Encoded protein: CASSPLGTSGRTDTQYF. The full variable domain, rest sourced from reference TRBV5-6 and TRBJ2-3, is DAGVTQSPTHLIKTRGQQVTLRCSPKSGHDTVSWYQQALGQGPQFIFQYYEEEERQRGNFPDRFSGHQFPNYSSELNVNALLLGDSALYLCASSPLGTSGRTDTQYFGPGTRLTVL.

This chain links TRBV27 with TRBJ1-1, with D perhaps matching TRBD1 (6 bases). Between the trimmed V and J ends, which lost 6 bases and 0 bases, there was a span of 14 bases. This CDR3 contains 15 residues. Germline assignment: CDR1 MNHEY and CDR2 SMNVEV (reference sequence). The CDR3 here is CASRRDNFMNTEAFF. The CDR3 bases are TGTGCCAGCAGACGGGACAACTTCATGAACACTGAAGCTTTCTTT.

V usage is TRBV6-5 and J usage is TRBJ2-7; weak D call: TRBD2 (6 bases). CDR1 and CDR2 from the germline V gene are MNHEY and SVGAGI. This CDR3 comprises 11 residues. The V and J ends lost 8 bases and 5 bases respectively, with 10 bases between them. In nucleotides, the CDR3 is TGTGCCAGCTACTGGGGGGACGAGCAGTACTTC. This sequence encodes CASYWGDEQYF.

The rearrangement joins TRBV29-1 to TRBJ1-4; D remains unclear. Germline CDR1 is SQVTM and CDR2 is ANQGSEA. The CDR3 runs 15 residues. With 4 bases removed from V and 8 bases from J, the gap between germline ends came to 20 bases. This CDR3 reads CSVGLAPGFEEKLFF. CDR3 nucleotides: TGCAGCGTTGGACTGGCGCCTGGCTTTGAAGAAAAACTGTTTTTT.

This chain uses TRBV5-1 with TRBJ1-4, with D perhaps TRBD1 (5 bases). CDR1 and CDR2 from the germline V gene are SGHRS and YFSETQ. The CDR3 is 11 residues long. V lost 4 bases to trimming and J lost 12 bases, with 10 bases between them. The CDR3 is CASSPGSELFF. CDR3 coding DNA: TGCGCCAGCAGCCCAGGGTCGGAACTGTTTTTT.

The chain employs TRBV19 and TRBJ1-5, with D possibly matching TRBD1 (5 bases). This CDR3 has 16 residues. With 6 bases removed from V and 4 bases from J, the gap between germline ends came to 19 bases. CDR1 and CDR2 (germline): LNHDA, SQIVND (reference sequence). This chain's CDR3 is CASRAGLPTVNQPQHF. CDR3 bases: TGTGCCAGTAGGGCGGGACTCCCCACGGTAAATCAGCCCCAGCATTTT.

The chain employs TRBV2 and TRBJ2-5; a weak D match, TRBD1 (8 bases). The CDR3 spans 16 residues. The V gene lost 5 bases and the J gene lost 1 base, with 17 bases spanning the gap. Germline V gene lookup returns CDR1 SNHLY and CDR2 FYNNEI. CDR3 DNA: TGTGCCAGCAGTTGGACAGGGAGGGACCTCCAAGAGACCCAGTACTTC. Its translation is CASSWTGRDLQETQYF.

The V gene is TRBV11-1, the J gene TRBJ2-7; tentatively, D is TRBD2 (6 bases). Germline V gene data show CDR1 as SGHAT and CDR2 as FQDESV (reference sequence). CDR3 length: 18 amino acids. Trimming stripped 4 bases from V and 0 bases from J, with 22 bases between. The CDR3 loop is CASSSDLRDFSTSYEQYF. The CDR3 region has the DNA TGTGCCAGCAGCTCCGACCTTAGGGACTTTTCAACCTCCTACGAGCAGTACTTC.

This chain links TRBV11-3 with TRBJ2-7, with D maybe TRBD1 (6 bases). CDR1 is SGHNT, CDR2 YENEEA, per germline. This CDR3 comprises 11 residues. V lost 6 bases and J lost 6, with 9 bases in between. CDR3 sequence: CASSRQAEQYF. In DNA form, the CDR3 reads TGTGCCAGCAGTCGACAGGCCGAGCAGTACTTC.

The V call is TRBV9, the J call TRBJ2-2; perhaps TRBD2 as D (6 bases). The germline gives CDR1 SGDLS, CDR2 YYNGEE. V lost 2 bases to trimming and J lost 7 bases, with 18 bases between them. The CDR3 is made up of 16 amino acids. In nucleotides, the CDR3 is TGTGCCAGCAGCGTCGCCCGACTAGGGGATGGCGGGGAGCTGTTTTTT. As protein: CASSVARLGDGGELFF. Looking up the rest from reference TRBV9 and TRBJ2-2 gives the full variable domain: DSGVTQTPKHLITATGQRVTLRCSPRSGDLSVYWYQQSLDQGLQFLIQYYNGEERAKGNILERFSAQQFPDLHSELNLSSLELGDSALYFCASSVARLGDGGELFFGEGSRLTVL.

The V and J genes are TRBV2 and TRBJ1-4; D possibly corresponds to TRBD1 (6 bases). The germline V gene has CDR1 SNHLY and CDR2 FYNNEI. The CDR3 spans 17 residues. The V end was cut by 7 bases, the J end by 5 bases, with 23 bases between. CDR3 in amino acids: CASKPHPGDTKNEKLFF. The CDR3, as DNA: TGTGCCAGCAAGCCCCATCCGGGGGACACTAAAAATGAAAAACTGTTTTTT.

This clone was detected once. V usage is TRBV6-5 and J usage is TRBJ2-7; weak D call: TRBD1 (5 bases). The CDR3 is made up of 13 amino acids. V was pared by 0 bases and J by 6 bases, with 9 bases between. From germline, CDR1 is MNHEY and CDR2 SVGAGI. The CDR3 is CASSYSIGAEQYF. The CDR3 DNA is TGTGCCAGCAGTTACTCGATAGGGGCCGAGCAGTACTTC.